This entry concerns a single T cell receptor (beta chain). Study members were between roughly 18 and 100 years old and lived in 24 US regions. Cohorts were based on clinical histories the participants reported. Individuals in the exposed group had encountered a COVID-19 case within 2 weeks preceding study entry. The data belong to a study of blood T cell repertoires in COVID-19. Overall study context: Nucleic acid was either cDNA or gDNA, and it came from T cells, B-cell-depleted T cells, or PBMCs.

The protocol was immunoSEQ multiplex PCR, while the TCRdb copy is restricted to in-frame clones and leaves out a portion. The sample consists of roughly 58,000 clones, roughly two thirds of them appearing once. Germline CDR1 and CDR2: MNHEY and SVGAGI. The CDR3 loop spans 13 amino acids. Between the trimmed V and J ends, which lost 5 bases and 2 bases, there was a span of 9 bases. This receptor was identified in a woman aged 60-75 years who had been exposed to COVID-19. The chain is built from TRBV6-5 and TRBJ2-5; D might be TRBD2 (5 bases). The sequenced sample was PBMCs or T cells enriched from blood (not recorded which). The CDR3 loop reads CASSLREQETQYF. The CDR3 DNA is TGTGCCAGCAGTCTCCGGGAACAAGAGACCCAGTACTTC.